This T cell receptor (beta chain) is drawn from a study of immune cell composition in non-small cell lung cancer (dated by TCRdb to about 2017). Background for the entire study: To assign histologic subtype, which was mostly lung adenocarcinoma or squamous cell carcinoma, H&E was combined with p63, CK5, Napsin A and TTF-1 immunohistochemistry. TCR-beta sequencing from Adaptive Biotechnologies was done on approximately 36 paired sets of NSCLC tumour and non-adjacent lung specimens and on roughly 28 tumour-only specimens. A few tumour specimens that had TCR-beta data belonged to rare histological subtypes and were left out of the subtype comparisons. For supplementary cohort #1, made up of some ten lung adenocarcinoma cases, paired tumour/lung TCR-beta sequencing was done and TIL populations were generated so that tumour reactivity could be assessed. Broader findings and caveats from the paper: Tumour-associated clones >0.5% occurred in nearly half of NSCLC cases: around a third of adenocarcinomas versus 75% of squamous carcinomas. No significant correlation was found between smoking pack-years and tumour TCR-beta clonality. Across under 11 adenocarcinoma cases, TIL tumour reactivity correlated strongly with maximal tumour-associated clone frequency but not with overall clonality. The reactivity cohort was only approximately eleven cases, and tumour-reactive clones were not shown to share sequences with the dominant in vivo tumour-associated clones.

Normal lung samples came from the same patient and consisted of non-adjacent lung tissue collected as far from the tumour as possible, at a distance of at least 3 cm. Genomic DNA was extracted with the QIAamp DNA kit from frozen aliquots of unsorted single-cell suspensions. Tissues were received within 2 hours of resection and were immediately processed into single-cell suspensions. Tissue was mechanically dissociated and enzymatically digested with DNase I, collagenase I and hyaluronidase for approximately 29 minutes at 37 °C, then filtered and RBC-lysed. CDR1 and CDR2 (PRHDT, FYEKMQ) derive from the germline V gene (reference sequence). The V end loses 3 bases and the J end loses 0 bases, and a stretch of 17 bases separates them. The CDR3 numbers 17 residues from cysteine through phenylalanine. Only CDR3 DNA remains: 51 bases, in frame from the first base. For this clone: The antigen this receptor binds is unknown. There are no base qualities to consult, and no much larger clone falls within one base.

TCR-beta CDR3 regions were amplified from genomic DNA by a two-step multiplex PCR, with the second step adding Illumina-compatible adaptors. TCR-beta immunosequencing was performed on an Illumina platform as a commercial immunoSEQ service. The original pipeline was this. Repertoires were described by productive clonality and by Top 10 Clones, which is the percentage of T-cell templates coming from the ten most frequent sequences. Values of productive clonality ranged from 0 to 1, with a monoclonal population indicated by a value of 1. Sequences comprising at least 0.1% of tumour T-cell templates but absent from matched non-adjacent lung were defined as tumour-associated clones and were identified via log10 scatter plots. Two-group comparisons used Student's t-tests, stages used ANOVA, and relationships used linear regression, analysed in GraphPad Prism7 and R. TCRdb mirrors the immuneACCESS table, restricted to in-frame sequences. Some clones are absent from its copies; in checked studies, under half trace to an unresolved V gene, and the reason for the others is unknown. The D gene and trimming were derived from the DNA, and the V and J assignments and clone size from that table. The sample includes around 3,500 clones, with approximately 70% observed a single time. The ten most abundant clones make up more than 15% of the sample.

The rearranged chain carries TRBV13 and TRBJ1-1; perhaps TRBD1 is the D gene, with 5 bases matching. The material sequenced was non-adjacent lung tissue. The TCR was taken from a human donor with non-small cell lung cancer. The DNA is as follows: TGTGCCAGCAGCTTCCTGTCCGACAGTATTCTGAACACTGAAGCTTTCTTT. Its protein reads: CASSFLSDSILNTEAFF.